The T cell receptor beta chain under discussion was sequenced for a study of CD8+CD57+ T cells in acquired aplastic anemia. TCR beta VDJ and CDR3 were profiled, and genomic DNA was the template. MiXCR, run by TCRdb on the reads, gives a single entry per CDR3 protein. This table has approximately 160,000 distinct CDR3 sequences, more than 45% appearing once. Individuals selected for sequencing had exhibited CD8+CD57+ cell expansion on flow cytometry. Sequenced input: sorted CD4+, CD8+, or CD8+CD57+ T cells (not recorded which) from PBMCs. The receptor's source is a human donor with aplastic anemia.

CDR3 nucleotide sequence: TGCAGTGCTAGACCGTTGACTAGCTACGAGCAGTACTTC. It encodes CSARPLTSYEQYF. The chain uses TRBV20-1 and TRBJ2-7; the D gene is possibly TRBD2 (6 bases). Trimming stripped 2 bases from V and 3 bases from J, with 11 bases between. The CDR3 length is 13 residues. The germline V gene has CDR1 DFQATT and CDR2 SNEGSKA (reference sequence).